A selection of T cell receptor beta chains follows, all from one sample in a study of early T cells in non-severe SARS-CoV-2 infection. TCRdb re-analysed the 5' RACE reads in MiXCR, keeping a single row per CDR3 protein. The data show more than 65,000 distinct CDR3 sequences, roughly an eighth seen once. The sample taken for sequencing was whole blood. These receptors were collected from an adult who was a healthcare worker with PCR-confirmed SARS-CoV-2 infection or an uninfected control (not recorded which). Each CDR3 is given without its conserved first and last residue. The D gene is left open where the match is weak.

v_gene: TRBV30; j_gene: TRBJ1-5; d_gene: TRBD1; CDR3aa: AWSSGTGRNSNQPQH
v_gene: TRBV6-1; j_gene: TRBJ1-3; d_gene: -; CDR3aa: ASSELTGSGNTIY
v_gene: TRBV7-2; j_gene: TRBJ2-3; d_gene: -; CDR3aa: ASSSTGSHPDTQY
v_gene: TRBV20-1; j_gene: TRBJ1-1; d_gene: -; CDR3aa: SARGAEEFAEAF
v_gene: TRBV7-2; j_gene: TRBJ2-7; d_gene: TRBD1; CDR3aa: ASSPTGGTSPYEQY
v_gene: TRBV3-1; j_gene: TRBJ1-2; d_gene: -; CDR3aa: ANRGVDGYT
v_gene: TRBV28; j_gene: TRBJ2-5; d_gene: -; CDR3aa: ASSLQGWGEETQY
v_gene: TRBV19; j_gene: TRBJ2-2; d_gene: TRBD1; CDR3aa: ASSKGAGTGELF
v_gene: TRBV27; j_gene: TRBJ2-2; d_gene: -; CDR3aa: ASSLSGGAGLGELF
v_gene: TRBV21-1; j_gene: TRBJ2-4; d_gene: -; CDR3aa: ASSNQQRWEGATKNIQY
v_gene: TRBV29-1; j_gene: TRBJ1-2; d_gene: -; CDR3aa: SVEYWGRGANYGYT